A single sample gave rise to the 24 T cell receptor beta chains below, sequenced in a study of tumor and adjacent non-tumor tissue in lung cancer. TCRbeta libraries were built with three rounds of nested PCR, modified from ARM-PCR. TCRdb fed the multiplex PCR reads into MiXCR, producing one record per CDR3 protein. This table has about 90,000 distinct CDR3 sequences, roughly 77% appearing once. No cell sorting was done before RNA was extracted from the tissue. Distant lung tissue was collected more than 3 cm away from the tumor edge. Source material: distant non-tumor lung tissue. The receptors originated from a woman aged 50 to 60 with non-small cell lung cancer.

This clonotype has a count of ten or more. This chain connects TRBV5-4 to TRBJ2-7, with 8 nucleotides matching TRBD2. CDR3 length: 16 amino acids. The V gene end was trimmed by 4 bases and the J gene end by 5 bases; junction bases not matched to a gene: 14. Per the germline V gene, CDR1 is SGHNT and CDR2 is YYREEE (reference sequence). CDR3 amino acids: CASSHRGGKGINEQYF. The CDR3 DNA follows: TGTGCCAGCAGCCACCGGGGGGGAAAGGGGATCAACGAGCAGTACTTC.

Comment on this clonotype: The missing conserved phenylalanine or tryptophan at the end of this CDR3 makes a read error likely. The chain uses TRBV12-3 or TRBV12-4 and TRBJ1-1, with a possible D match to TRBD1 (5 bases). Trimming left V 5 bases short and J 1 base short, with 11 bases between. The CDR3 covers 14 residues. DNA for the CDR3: TGTGCCAGCAGTAGCCGACAGCAGAACACTGAAGCTTTCCTT. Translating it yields CASSSRQQNTEAFL.

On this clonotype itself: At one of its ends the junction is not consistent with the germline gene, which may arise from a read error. The DNA for the CDR3 is TGTGCCAGCTGTGAGTCGACGGGGGGCGTGGGCAACGAGCAGTACTTC. Translation gives CASCESTGGVGNEQYF. V and J are TRBV10-1 and TRBJ2-7, with a possible D match to TRBD2 (7 bases). This CDR3 has 16 residues. Germline values: CDR1 WNHNN, CDR2 SYGVQD (reference sequence).

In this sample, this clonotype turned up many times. DNA for the CDR3: TGTGCCAGCAGCCATTCAAGTCTCTATGGCTACACCTTC. This gives the protein CASSHSSLYGYTF. The J gene is TRBJ1-2, the V gene TRBV7-8; the D is unclear. Trimming stripped 5 bases from V and 4 bases from J, with 11 bases between. This CDR3 is 13 amino acids long. Germline V gene lookup returns CDR1 SGHVS and CDR2 FQNEAQ.

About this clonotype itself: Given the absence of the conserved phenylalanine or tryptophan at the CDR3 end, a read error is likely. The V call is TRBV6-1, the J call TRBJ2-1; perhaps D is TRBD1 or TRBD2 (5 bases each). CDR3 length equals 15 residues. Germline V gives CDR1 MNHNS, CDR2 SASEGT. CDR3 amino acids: CAILVGVSSYNDQFL. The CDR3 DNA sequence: TGTGCCATTCTAGTGGGGGTGAGCTCCTACAATGATCAGTTCCTC.

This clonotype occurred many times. Here the CDR3 DNA reads TGTGCCAGCAGCCAACCGGGACAGTCCCTTTCCCCTAACTATGGCTACACCTTC. Amino acid sequence: CASSQPGQSLSPNYGYTF. This sequence joins TRBV7-8 and TRBJ1-2, with TRBD1 identical over 7 bases. The germline V gene encodes CDR1 SGHVS and CDR2 FQNEAQ. The CDR3 extends over 18 amino acids. V dropped 5 bases and J dropped 0; count of bases not matched to a gene: 15.

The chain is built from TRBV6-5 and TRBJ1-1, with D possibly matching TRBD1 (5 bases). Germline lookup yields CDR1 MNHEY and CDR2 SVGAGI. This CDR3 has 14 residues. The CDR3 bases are TGTGTCAACAGTAGGGGAAGGCTTTACACTGAAGCTTTCTTT. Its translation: CVNSRGRLYTEAFF.

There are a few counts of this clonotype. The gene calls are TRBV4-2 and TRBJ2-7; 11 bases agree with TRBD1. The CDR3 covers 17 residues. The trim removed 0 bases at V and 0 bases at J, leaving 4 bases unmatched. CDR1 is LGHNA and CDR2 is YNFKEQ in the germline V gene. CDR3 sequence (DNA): TGTGCCAGCAGCCAAGATAAGGGGACAGGGGGCTCCTACGAGCAGTACTTC. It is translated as CASSQDKGTGGSYEQYF.

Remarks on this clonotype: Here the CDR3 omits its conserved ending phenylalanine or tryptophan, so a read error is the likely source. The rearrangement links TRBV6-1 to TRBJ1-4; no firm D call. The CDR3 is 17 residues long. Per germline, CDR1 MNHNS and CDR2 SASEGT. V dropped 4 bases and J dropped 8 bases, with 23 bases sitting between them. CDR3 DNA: TGTGCCAGCAGTGGCCCCGGCCCCGGGCTCGCGAAGGAAAAACTGTTTTAC. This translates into CASSGPGPGLAKEKLFY.

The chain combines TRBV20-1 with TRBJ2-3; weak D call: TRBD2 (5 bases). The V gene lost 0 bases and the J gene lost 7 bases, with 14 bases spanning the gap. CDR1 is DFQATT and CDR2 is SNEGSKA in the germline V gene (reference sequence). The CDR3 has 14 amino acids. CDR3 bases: TGCAGTGCTAGAGATATGGCTAGCAAATATACGCAGTATTTT. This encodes CSARDMASKYTQYF.

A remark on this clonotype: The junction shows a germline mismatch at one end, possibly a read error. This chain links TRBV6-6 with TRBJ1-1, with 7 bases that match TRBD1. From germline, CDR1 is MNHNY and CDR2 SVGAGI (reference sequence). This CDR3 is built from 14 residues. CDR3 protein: CASSSRGTVTSAFF. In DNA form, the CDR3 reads TGTGCCAGCAGTTCCCGGGGGACAGTCACTTCGGCTTTCTTC.

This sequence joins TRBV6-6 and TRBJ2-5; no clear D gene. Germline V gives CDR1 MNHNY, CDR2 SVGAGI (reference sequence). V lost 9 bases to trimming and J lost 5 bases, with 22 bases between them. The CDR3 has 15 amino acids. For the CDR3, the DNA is TGTGCCAGTGGTCCCCCGGACCCAGATGGGGAGACCCAGTACTTC. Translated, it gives CASGPPDPDGETQYF.

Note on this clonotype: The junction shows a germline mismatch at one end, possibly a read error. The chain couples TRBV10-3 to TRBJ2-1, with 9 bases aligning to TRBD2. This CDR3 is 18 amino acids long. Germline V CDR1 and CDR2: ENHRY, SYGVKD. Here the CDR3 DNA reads TGTGTCATCAGTGGGGGACTAGCATTCTCCCTGGGGTACAATGGGCAGTTCTTC. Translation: CVISGGLAFSLGYNGQFF.

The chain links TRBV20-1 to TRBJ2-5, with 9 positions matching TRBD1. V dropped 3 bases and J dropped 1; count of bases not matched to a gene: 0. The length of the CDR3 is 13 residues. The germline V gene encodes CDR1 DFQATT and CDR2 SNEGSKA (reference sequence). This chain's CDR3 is CSARTGGQETQYF. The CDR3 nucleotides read TGCAGTGCTAGGACAGGGGGCCAAGAGACCCAGTACTTC.

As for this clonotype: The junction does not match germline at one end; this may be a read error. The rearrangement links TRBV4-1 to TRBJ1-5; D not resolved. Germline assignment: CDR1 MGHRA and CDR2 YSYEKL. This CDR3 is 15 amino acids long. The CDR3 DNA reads TGCGCCAGCGGCCAAGTAACCGGATCCAATCAGTCCCAGCATTTT. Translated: CASGQVTGSNQSQHF.

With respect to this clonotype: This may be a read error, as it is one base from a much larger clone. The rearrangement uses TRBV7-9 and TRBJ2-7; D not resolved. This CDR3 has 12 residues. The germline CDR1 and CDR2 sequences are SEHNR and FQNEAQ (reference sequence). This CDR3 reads CASNLTSYEQYF. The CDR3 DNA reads TGTGCCAGCAACTTAACCTCCTACGAGCAGTACTTC. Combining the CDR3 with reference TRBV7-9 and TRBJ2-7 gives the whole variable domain DTGVSQNPRHKITKRGQNVTFRCDPISEHNRLYWYRQTLGQGPEFLTYFQNEAQLEKSRLLSDRFSAERPKGSFSTLEIQRTEQGDSAMYLCASNLTSYEQYFGPGTRLTVT.

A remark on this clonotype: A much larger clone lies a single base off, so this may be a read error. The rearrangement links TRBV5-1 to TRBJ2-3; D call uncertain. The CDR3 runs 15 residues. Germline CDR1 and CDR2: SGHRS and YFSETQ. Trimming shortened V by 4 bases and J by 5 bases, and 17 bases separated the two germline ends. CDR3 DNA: TGCGCCAGCAGCCTTTCCGGCGCCGAGAAAGATACGCAGTATTTT. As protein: CASSLSGAEKDTQYF.

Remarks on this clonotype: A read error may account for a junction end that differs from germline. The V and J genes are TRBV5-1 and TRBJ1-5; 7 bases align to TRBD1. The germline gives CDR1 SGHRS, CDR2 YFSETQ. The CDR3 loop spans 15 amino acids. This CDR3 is CASNLDGQDMQPQHF. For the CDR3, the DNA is TGCGCCAGCAACTTGGATGGACAGGATATGCAGCCCCAACATTTT. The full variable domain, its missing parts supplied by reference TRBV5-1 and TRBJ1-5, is KAGVTQTPRYLIKTRGQQVTLSCSPISGHRSVSWYQQTPGQGLQFLFEYFSETQRNKGNFPGRFSGRQFSNSRSEMNVSTLELGDSALYLCASNLDGQDMQPQHFGDGTRLSIL.

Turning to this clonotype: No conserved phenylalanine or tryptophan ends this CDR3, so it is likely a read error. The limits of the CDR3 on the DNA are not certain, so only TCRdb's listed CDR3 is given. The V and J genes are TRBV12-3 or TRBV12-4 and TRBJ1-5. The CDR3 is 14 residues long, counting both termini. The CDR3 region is CASSLVDSNRPRHL.

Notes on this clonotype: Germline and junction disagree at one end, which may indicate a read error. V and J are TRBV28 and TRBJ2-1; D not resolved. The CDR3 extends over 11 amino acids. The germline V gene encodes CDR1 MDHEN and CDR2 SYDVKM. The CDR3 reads CANSLRSERFF. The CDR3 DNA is TGTGCCAACAGTTTACGGAGTGAACGGTTCTTT.

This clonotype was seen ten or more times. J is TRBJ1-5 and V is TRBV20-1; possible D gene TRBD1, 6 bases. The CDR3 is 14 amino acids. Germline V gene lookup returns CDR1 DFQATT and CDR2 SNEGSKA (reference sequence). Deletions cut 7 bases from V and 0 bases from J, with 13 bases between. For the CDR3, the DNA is TGCAGTGTCTTACAGGGAAATAGCAATCAGCCCCAGCATTTT. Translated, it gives CSVLQGNSNQPQHF.

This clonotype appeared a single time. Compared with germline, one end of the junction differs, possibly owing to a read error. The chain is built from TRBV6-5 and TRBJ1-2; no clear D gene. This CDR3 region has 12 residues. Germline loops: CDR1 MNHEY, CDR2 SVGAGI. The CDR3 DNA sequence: TGTGCCTGCTCCACCCTGAGCTATGGCCACACCTTC. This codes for CACSTLSYGHTF.

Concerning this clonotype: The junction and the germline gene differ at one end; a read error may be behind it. CDR3 amino acids: CTSSIPGLDTQYF. In DNA, the CDR3 is TGTACCAGCAGTATTCCAGGGTTAGATACGCAGTATTTT. The genes are TRBV6-1 and TRBJ2-3; maybe TRBD1 (5 bases). CDR1 is MNHNS, CDR2 SASEGT, per germline. This CDR3 has 13 amino acids.

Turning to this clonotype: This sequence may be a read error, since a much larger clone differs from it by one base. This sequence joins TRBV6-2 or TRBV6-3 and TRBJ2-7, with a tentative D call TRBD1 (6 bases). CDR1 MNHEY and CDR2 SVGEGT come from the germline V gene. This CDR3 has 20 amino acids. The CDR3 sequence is CVCTSPQIPGTRRRSYEQYF. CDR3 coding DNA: TGTGTCTGCACCTCCCCACAGATCCCGGGGACACGGCGGCGATCCTACGAGCAGTACTTC.